A selection of T cell receptor beta chains follows, all from one sample in a study of cytomegalovirus exposure and HLA in healthy donors. Repertoires were generated with immunoSEQ multiplex PCR, while TCRdb's copy carries only in-frame clones and drops some. This table lists 200,000 or so clones. Sequences were obtained from PBMCs. The receptors were sampled from a girl aged 2 to 10 in good health and CMV-seropositive. CDR3s include the opening cysteine and the closing phenylalanine or tryptophan. A D gene is named only where the DNA matches it firmly.

TRBV5-4	TRBJ1-5	.	TGTGCCAGCAGCATGTATGGGGCCAGGGATAATCAGCCCCAGCATTTT	CASSMYGARDNQPQHF
TRBV5-1	TRBJ1-3	.	TGCGCCAGCAGCTTGGGCAGGGCTAACGCTGGAAACACCATATATTTT	CASSLGRANAGNTIYF
TRBV7-7	TRBJ2-3	TRBD1	TGTGCCAGCAGCTTGGGACAGGGAGGGAACACAGATACGCAGTATTTT	CASSLGQGGNTDTQYF
TRBV7-9	TRBJ2-1	.	TGTGCCAGCAGCTTTACCACCGGGTACAATGAGCAGTTCTTC	CASSFTTGYNEQFF
TRBV2	TRBJ2-7	.	TGTGCCAGCAGGAGCACCCTCCACTCCTACGAGCAGTACTTC	CASRSTLHSYEQYF
TRBV27	TRBJ2-7	TRBD1	TGTGCCAGCAGTTGGGGACAGGGAAAATCCTACGAGCAGTACTTC	CASSWGQGKSYEQYF
TRBV6-1	TRBJ2-2	.	TGTGCCAGCAGTGAAGTATTCGGGGAGCTGTTTTTT	CASSEVFGELFF
TRBV19	TRBJ2-2	.	TGTGCCAGTAAAAAGCGGAGTGCACTTTCGACCGGGGAGCTGTTTTTT	CASKKRSALSTGELFF
TRBV28	TRBJ2-5	TRBD2	TGTGCCAGCAGTTTAACCGGGACTAGCGGGCAAGAGACCCAGTACTTC	CASSLTGTSGQETQYF
TRBV6-5	TRBJ1-4	.	TGTGCCAGCAGCTATCAAGCAACTAATGAAAAACTGTTTTTT	CASSYQATNEKLFF
TRBV13	TRBJ1-5	TRBD1	TGTGCCAGCAGCTTAAGGACAGGGGGCCGTCAGCCCCAGCATTTT	CASSLRTGGRQPQHF
TRBV5-4	TRBJ2-1	TRBD2	TGTGCCAGCAGCTTGGATCTAGCGGGGGGGTACAATGAGCAGTTCTTC	CASSLDLAGGYNEQFF
TRBV5-1	TRBJ2-7	TRBD1	TGCGCCAGCTGCCGGGACAGGCTAACCGAGACCTTGACCTCCGAGCAGTACTTC	CASCRDRLTETLTSEQYF
TRBV28	TRBJ2-7	TRBD2	TGTGCCAGCAGTACCCTGATTCGGGAGGGCGAGGACGAGCAGTACTTC	CASSTLIREGEDEQYF
TRBV5-4	TRBJ2-6	TRBD1	TGTGCCAGCAGCACTGGGACAGCCTCTGGGGCCAACGTCCTGACTTTC	CASSTGTASGANVLTF
TRBV2	TRBJ1-1	.	TGTGCCAGCGCACCGGGACTGTTCAACACTGAAGCTTTCTTT	CASAPGLFNTEAFF
TRBV15	TRBJ2-3	.	TGTGCCACCAGCAGAGGGAGTCGCCCCACAGATACGCAGTATTTT	CATSRGSRPTDTQYF
TRBV5-1	TRBJ1-2	.	TGCGCCAGCAGCTTGGGTCGGGATGGCTACACCTTC	CASSLGRDGYTF
TRBV10-3	TRBJ1-4	.	TGTGCCATCAGTGAACAGGGCGAGAATGAAAAACTGTTTTTT	CAISEQGENEKLFF
TRBV2	TRBJ1-5	.	TGTGCCAGCAGCGGGCGAGGGCCCGGCAATCAGCCCCAGCATTTT	CASSGRGPGNQPQHF
TRBV2	TRBJ2-1	.	TGTGCCAGCTCGACAGGTGGTTACAATGAGCAGTTCTTC	CASSTGGYNEQFF
TRBV27	TRBJ2-1	.	TGTGCCAGCAGTTCAGAATTGCCGGGTAATGAGCAGTTCTTC	CASSSELPGNEQFF
TRBV23-1	TRBJ2-2	.	TGCGCCAGCAGTCAACATCACAGGGCCCCTCCTAACACCGGGGAGCTGTTTTTT	CASSQHHRAPPNTGELFF
TRBV7-6	TRBJ2-7	.	TGTGCCAGCAGCTTGGAGGGGCAGGGCGAGCAGTACTTC	CASSLEGQGEQYF
TRBV7-2	TRBJ1-3	.	TGTGCCAGCAGCTTATGGGGAGTTGGAAACACCATATATTTT	CASSLWGVGNTIYF
TRBV27	TRBJ2-3	.	TGTGCCAGCAGTTCCCACCGAAGGACTATTACCTCTAGCACAGATACGCAGTATTTT	CASSSHRRTITSSTDTQYF
TRBV19	TRBJ2-7	.	TGTGCCAGTAGTCATGGACCGGGGAGCTCCTACGAGCAGTACTTC	CASSHGPGSSYEQYF
TRBV27	TRBJ1-1	.	TGTGCCAGCCGGAAGGGGGACACTGAAGCTTTCTTT	CASRKGDTEAFF
TRBV7-6	TRBJ2-3	TRBD2	TGTGCCAGCAGCTTGCAGGGGGCTAGCGGGAGTCGGAGCACAGATACGCAGTATTTT	CASSLQGASGSRSTDTQYF
TRBV28	TRBJ1-2	TRBD1	TGTGCCAGCAGTTCCATATCAGGGGGCGCCTATGGCTACACCTTC	CASSSISGGAYGYTF
TRBV27	TRBJ2-3	TRBD1	TGTGCCAGCGCCAGGGGGTTTCCTGGCACAGATACGCAGTATTTT	CASARGFPGTDTQYF
TRBV13	TRBJ2-7	TRBD1	TGTGCCTCCCGGAGGCAGGGGGCAAGGGAGCAGTACTTC	CASRRQGAREQYF
TRBV6-1	TRBJ1-4	.	TGTGCCAGCAGTGCAGGGGTAGCTGAAAAACTGTTTTTT	CASSAGVAEKLFF
TRBV5-5	TRBJ2-6	.	TGTGCCAGCAGCGCCCAGGGGTCTGGGGCCAACGTCCTGACTTTC	CASSAQGSGANVLTF
TRBV6-5	TRBJ2-7	.	TGTGCCAGCAGTTACTCGATCTCAGGGTTTGGCTACGAGCAGTACTTC	CASSYSISGFGYEQYF
TRBV9	TRBJ2-5	.	TGTGCCAGCAGCGAGGGGCACCAAGAGACCCAGTACTTC	CASSEGHQETQYF
TRBV19	TRBJ2-1	TRBD1	TGTGCCAGTAGACGAACCGGGACAGGGTCCTACAATGAGCAGTTCTTC	CASRRTGTGSYNEQFF
TRBV7-9	TRBJ2-2	.	TGTGCCAGCAGCCGCGGGACAGCGAACACCGGGGAGCTGTTTTTT	CASSRGTANTGELFF
TRBV10-1	TRBJ1-4	.	TGCGCCAGCAGTGGGCCGGACACCGAAAAACTGTTTTTT	CASSGPDTEKLFF
TRBV5-6	TRBJ1-2	TRBD1	TGTGCCAGCAGCTTGAACAGGGGCAGGTATGGCTACACCTTC	CASSLNRGRYGYTF
TRBV7-8	TRBJ2-2	TRBD2	TGTGCCAGCAGCCCGCGCGGGAGTGGGAACACCGGGGAGCTGTTTTTT	CASSPRGSGNTGELFF
TRBV5-1	TRBJ2-7	TRBD1	TGCGCCAGCAGCTTACAGGGGCGATCCTACGAGCAGTACTTC	CASSLQGRSYEQYF
TRBV2	TRBJ2-7	.	TGTGCCAGCAACCTACAGTCCTACGAGCAGTACTTC	CASNLQSYEQYF
TRBV7-2	TRBJ1-2	.	TGTGCCAGCAGCTCGGTGGGCACAGGGTTCGCTGGCTACACCTTC	CASSSVGTGFAGYTF
TRBV5-8	TRBJ2-7	TRBD1	TGTGCCAGCAGCTTGGTAGGACAGGGGGTCTACGAGCAGTACTTC	CASSLVGQGVYEQYF
TRBV30	TRBJ2-7	.	TGTGCCTGGAGTGTAAGGGCACAGGGAGTCTACGAGCAGTACTTC	CAWSVRAQGVYEQYF
TRBV6-5	TRBJ2-1	TRBD1	TGTGCCAGCAGTGCCCGGGACAGGGTCGATGAGCAGTTCTTC	CASSARDRVDEQFF
TRBV6-6	TRBJ2-6	.	TGTGCCAGCAGATCTACTAGCTCTGGGGCCAACGTCCTGACTTTC	CASRSTSSGANVLTF
TRBV7-3	TRBJ2-1	TRBD1	TGTGCCAGCAGCTCCGGGACAGGGAACAACAATGAGCAGTTCTTC	CASSSGTGNNNEQFF
TRBV28	TRBJ2-2	TRBD2	TGTGCCAGCAGTTCTGGACTAGCCTATAGACTGAACACCGGGGAGCTGTTTTTT	CASSSGLAYRLNTGELFF
TRBV5-1	TRBJ2-5	TRBD1	TGCGCCAGCAGCTTGGGGGTGGGGACAGCGTACCAAGAGACCCAGTACTTC	CASSLGVGTAYQETQYF